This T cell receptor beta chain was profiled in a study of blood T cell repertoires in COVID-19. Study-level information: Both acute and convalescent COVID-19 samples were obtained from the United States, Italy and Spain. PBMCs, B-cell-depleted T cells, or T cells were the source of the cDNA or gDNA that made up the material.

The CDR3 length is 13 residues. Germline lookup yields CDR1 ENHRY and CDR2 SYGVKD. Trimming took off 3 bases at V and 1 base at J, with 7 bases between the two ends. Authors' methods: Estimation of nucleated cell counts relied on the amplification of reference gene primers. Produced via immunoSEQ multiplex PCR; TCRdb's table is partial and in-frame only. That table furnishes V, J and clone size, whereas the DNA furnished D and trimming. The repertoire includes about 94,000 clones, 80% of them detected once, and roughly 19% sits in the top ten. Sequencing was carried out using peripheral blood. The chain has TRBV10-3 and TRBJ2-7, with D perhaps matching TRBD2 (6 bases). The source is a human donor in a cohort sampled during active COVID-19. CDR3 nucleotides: TGTGCCATCAGTGAAGGGACTTCCTACGAGCAGTACTTC. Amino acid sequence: CAISEGTSYEQYF.